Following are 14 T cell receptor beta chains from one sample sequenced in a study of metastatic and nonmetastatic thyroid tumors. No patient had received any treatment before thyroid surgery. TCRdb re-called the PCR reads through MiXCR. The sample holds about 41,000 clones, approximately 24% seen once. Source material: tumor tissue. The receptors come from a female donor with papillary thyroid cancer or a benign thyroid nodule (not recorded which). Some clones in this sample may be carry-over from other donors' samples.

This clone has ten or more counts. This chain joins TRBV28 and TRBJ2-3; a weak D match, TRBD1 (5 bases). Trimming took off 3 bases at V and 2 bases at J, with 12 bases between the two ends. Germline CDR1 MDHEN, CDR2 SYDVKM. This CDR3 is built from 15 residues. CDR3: CASSFDRSYTDTQYF. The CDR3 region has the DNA TGTGCCAGCAGTTTCGACAGATCTTACACAGATACGCAGTATTTT.

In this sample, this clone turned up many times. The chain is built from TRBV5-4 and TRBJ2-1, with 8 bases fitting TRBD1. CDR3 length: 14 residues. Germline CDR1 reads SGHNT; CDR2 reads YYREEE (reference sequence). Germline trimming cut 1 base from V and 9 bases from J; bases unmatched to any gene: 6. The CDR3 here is CASSLSGQGGEQFF. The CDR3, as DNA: TGTGCCAGCAGCTTGTCAGGACAGGGAGGTGAGCAGTTCTTC.

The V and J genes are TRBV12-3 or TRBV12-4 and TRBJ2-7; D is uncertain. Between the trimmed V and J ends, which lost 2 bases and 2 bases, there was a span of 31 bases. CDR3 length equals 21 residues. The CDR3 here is CASSLRYSMLVVHQLTYEQYF. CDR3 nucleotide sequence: TGTGCCAGCAGTTTAAGATATAGTATGCTAGTGGTCCACCAATTAACCTACGAGCAGTACTTC.

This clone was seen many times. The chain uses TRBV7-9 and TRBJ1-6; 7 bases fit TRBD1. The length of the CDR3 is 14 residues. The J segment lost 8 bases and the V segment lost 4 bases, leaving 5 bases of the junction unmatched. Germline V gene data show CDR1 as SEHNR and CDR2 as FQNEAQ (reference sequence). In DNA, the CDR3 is TGTGCCAGCAGCTGGGACAGCCGAGATTCACCCCTCCACTTT. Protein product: CASSWDSRDSPLHF.

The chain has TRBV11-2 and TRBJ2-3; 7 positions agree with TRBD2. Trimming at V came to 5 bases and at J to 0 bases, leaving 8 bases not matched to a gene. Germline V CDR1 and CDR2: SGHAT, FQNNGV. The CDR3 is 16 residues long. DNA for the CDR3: TGTGCCAGCAGCACATTTTCTAGCGGAAGCACAGATACGCAGTATTTT. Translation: CASSTFSSGSTDTQYF.

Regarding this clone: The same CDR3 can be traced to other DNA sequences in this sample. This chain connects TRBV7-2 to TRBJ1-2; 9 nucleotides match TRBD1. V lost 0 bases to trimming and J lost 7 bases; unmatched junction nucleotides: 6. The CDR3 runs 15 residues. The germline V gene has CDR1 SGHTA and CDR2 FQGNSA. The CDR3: CASSLAQGALGGYTF. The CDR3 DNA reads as TGTGCCAGCAGCTTAGCACAGGGGGCTCTTGGTGGCTACACCTTC.

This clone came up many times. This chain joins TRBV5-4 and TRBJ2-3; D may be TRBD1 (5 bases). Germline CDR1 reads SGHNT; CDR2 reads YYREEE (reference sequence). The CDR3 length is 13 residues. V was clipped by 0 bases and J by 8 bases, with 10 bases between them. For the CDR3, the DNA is TGTGCCAGCAGCTTGGGCGAGGACACTACGCAGTATTTT. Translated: CASSLGEDTTQYF.

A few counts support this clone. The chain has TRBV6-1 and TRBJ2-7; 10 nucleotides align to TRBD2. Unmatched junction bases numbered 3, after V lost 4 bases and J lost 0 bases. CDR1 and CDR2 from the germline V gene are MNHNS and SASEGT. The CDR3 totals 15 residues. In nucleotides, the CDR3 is TGTGCCAGCAGTGTATCTAGCGGGAGCTCCTACGAGCAGTACTTC. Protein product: CASSVSSGSSYEQYF.

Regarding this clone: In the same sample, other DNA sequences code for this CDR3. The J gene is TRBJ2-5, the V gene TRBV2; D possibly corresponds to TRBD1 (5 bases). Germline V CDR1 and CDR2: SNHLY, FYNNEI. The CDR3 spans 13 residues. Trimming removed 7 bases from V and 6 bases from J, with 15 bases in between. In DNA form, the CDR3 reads TGTGCCAGCACCGACGGTGGGGCTAAGACCCAGTACTTC. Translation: CASTDGGAKTQYF.

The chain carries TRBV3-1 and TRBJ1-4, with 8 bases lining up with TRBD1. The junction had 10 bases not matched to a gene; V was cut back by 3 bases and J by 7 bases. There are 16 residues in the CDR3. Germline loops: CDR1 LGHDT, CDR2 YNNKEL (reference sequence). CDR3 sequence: CASSHSGQGGIEKLFF. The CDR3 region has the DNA TGTGCCAGCAGCCACTCCGGACAGGGAGGAATTGAAAAACTGTTTTTT.

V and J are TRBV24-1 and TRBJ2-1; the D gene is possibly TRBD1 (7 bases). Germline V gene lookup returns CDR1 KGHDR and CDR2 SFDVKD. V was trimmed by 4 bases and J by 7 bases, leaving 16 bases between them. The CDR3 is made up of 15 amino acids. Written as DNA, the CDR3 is TGTGCCACCAGTGAGTACAGGGGAGGTGTAAATGAGCAGTTCTTC. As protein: CATSEYRGGVNEQFF.

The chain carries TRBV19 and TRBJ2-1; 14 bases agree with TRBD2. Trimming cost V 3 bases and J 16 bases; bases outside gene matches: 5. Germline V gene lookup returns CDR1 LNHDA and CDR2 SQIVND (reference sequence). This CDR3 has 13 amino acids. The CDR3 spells CASSMGTSGSGFF. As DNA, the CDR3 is TGTGCCAGTAGTATGGGGACTAGCGGGAGTGGATTCTTC. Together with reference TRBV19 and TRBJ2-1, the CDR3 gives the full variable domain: DGGITQSPKYLFRKEGQNVTLSCEQNLNHDAMYWYRQDPGQGLRLIYYSQIVNDFQKGDIAEGYSVSREKKESFPLTVTSAQKNPTAFYLCASSMGTSGSGFFGPGTRLTVL.

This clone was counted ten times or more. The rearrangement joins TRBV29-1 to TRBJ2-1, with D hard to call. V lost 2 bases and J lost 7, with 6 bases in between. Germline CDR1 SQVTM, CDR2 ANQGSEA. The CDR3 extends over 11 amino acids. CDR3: CSVEQVNEQFF. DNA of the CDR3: TGCAGCGTTGAACAGGTGAATGAGCAGTTCTTC.

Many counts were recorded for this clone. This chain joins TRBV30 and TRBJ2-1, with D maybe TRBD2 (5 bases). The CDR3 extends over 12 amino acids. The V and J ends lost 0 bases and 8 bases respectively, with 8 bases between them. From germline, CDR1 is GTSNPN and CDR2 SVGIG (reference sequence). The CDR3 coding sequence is TGTGCCTGGAGTGTTGGAGGCTATGAGCAGTTCTTC. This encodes CAWSVGGYEQFF.